This T cell receptor (beta chain) was sequenced during a study of OX40 agonist ivuxolimab in advanced cancers. With regard to the full study: Ivuxolimab was a fully human IgG2 agonistic monoclonal antibody targeting the costimulatory receptor OX40 (CD134). Intravenous ivuxolimab was administered to patients every 2 weeks at six dose levels: 0.01, 0.1, 0.3, 1.5, 3 and 10 mg/kg. Prior anti-PD-1, anti-PD-L1 or anti-CTLA-4 therapy was permitted, and about two fifths of dose-escalation patients had received checkpoint inhibitors. Partial responses occurred in three dose-escalation patients, of whom one had hepatocellular carcinoma and two had cutaneous melanoma. The monotherapy dose-escalation portion (N = 52 patients) of the phase I ivuxolimab trial is reported in the paper. Of the 50 to 55 patients in dose escalation, 19 had hepatocellular carcinoma, about 15 had melanoma, 9 had renal cell carcinoma and 9 had head and neck cancer. Peripheral TCRbeta sequencing was intended to test whether TCR sequence diversity was altered and clonal T-cell expansion was caused by ivuxolimab. In the dose-escalation cohort, more than 80% of patients were male, and the mean age was approximately 60 years with a range of about 20 to 79.

Patients with a history of autoimmune disease or receiving systemic immunosuppression were excluded from the trial. Peripheral blood for TCR sequencing was collected from all dose cohorts at baseline, on cycle 4 day 1, and on cycle 7 day 1. Samples came from an open-label, multicenter, first-in-human phase I dose-escalation trial of ivuxolimab. Adults with locally advanced or metastatic melanoma, renal cell carcinoma, hepatocellular carcinoma or head and neck squamous cell carcinoma were enrolled in the trial. Before TCR sequencing, CD4+ T cells and CD8+ T cells from peripheral blood were sorted into separate populations. Overall results and qualifications from the work: Antigen specificity was not determined for the clonally expanded peripheral T cells. Low levels of normalized T-cell clonal expansion were also seen in some patients who did not respond. In the 0.1-3.0 mg/kg groups, partial responders were among the patients with the lowest normalized peripheral clonal expansion, particularly in CD8+ T cells. On average, CD8+ T cells showed more expanded clones than CD4+ T cells after ivuxolimab. At doses from 0.1 to 3.0 mg/kg, clonal expansion was seen in both CD4+ and CD8+ blood T cells between baseline and week 6.

This clone was observed a few times. The antigen it recognizes is unknown. Base qualities were left out, and no much larger clone turns up one base away. The CDR3 holds 13 amino acids from the cysteine to the phenylalanine. Kept here is only the CDR3 DNA, which spans 39 bases and is read in frame from base 1. Trimming accounts for 5 bases at V and 7 bases at J, while the number of junction bases matched to no gene is 6. The germline V gene (reference sequence) gives CDR1 as LNHDA and CDR2 as SQIVND. Genomic DNA was extracted from sorted cells for sequencing of the TCRbeta CDR3 region. The immunoSEQ Assay was used for sequencing of TCRbeta CDR3 regions. What TCRdb holds here is the immuneACCESS table cut down to in-frame rearrangements. Part of the clones is not present; checked against another copy, under half of the missing clones reflect an unresolved V gene, and the others are unexplained. This sample gives about 33,000 clones in total; around nine tenths of them show up just once. Clones ranked in the top ten supply approximately 26% of the sample.

The chain was built from TRBV19 and TRBJ1-1, and 8 junction bases match TRBD1. The sample was CD4+ or CD8+ T cells sorted from blood, taken in a trial of the OX40 agonist ivuxolimab. The TCR sequence derives from an adult with an advanced solid tumor such as melanoma, head and neck, liver or kidney cancer. In nucleotides, the sequence is TGTGCCAGTAGTCGGACAGGGAATTATGAAGCTTTCTTT. Its protein is CASSRTGNYEAFF.